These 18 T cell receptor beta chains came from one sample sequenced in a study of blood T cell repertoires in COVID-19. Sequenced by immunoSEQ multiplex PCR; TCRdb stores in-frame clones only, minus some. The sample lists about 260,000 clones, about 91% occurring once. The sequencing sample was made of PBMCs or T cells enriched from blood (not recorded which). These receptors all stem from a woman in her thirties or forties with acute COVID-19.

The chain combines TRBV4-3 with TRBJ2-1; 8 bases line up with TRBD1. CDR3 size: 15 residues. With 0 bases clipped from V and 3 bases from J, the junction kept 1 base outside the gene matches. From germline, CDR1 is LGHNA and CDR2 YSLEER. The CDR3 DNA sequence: TGCGCCAGCAGCCAAGAGACAGGGGACTACAATGAGCAGTTCTTC. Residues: CASSQETGDYNEQFF.

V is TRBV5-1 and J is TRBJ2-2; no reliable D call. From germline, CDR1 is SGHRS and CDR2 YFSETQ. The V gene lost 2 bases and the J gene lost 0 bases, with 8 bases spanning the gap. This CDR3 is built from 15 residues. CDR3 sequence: CASSFDQANTGELFF. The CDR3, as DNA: TGCGCCAGCAGCTTTGACCAGGCGAACACCGGGGAGCTGTTTTTT.

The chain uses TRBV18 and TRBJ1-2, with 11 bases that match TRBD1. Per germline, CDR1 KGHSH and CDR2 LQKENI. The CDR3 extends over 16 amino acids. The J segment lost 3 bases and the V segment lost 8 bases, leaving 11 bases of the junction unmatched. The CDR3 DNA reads TGTGCCAGCCGAGGACAGGGGGCTCGTCGGGACTATGGCTACACCTTC. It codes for CASRGQGARRDYGYTF.

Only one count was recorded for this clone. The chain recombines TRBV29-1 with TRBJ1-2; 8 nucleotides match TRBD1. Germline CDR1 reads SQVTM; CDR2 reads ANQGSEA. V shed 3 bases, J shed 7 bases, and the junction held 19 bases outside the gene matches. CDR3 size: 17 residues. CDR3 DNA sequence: TGCAGCGTTGAGCTGGCCCCGGGAGCTCGGACAGGGTTTGGCTACACCTTC. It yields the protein CSVELAPGARTGFGYTF.

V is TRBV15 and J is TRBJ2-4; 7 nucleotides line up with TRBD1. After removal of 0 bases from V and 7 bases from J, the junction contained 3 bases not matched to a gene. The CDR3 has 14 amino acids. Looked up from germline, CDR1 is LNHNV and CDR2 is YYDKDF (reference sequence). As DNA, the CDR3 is TGTGCCACCAGCAGAGATTTAGGGGGCAACATTCAGTACTTC. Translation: CATSRDLGGNIQYF.

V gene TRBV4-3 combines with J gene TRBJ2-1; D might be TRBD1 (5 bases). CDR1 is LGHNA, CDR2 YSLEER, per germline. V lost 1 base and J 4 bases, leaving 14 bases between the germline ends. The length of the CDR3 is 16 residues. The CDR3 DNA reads TGCGCCAGCAGCCAAGGTTTGGGCGGACAATACAATGAGCAGTTCTTC. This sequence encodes CASSQGLGGQYNEQFF.

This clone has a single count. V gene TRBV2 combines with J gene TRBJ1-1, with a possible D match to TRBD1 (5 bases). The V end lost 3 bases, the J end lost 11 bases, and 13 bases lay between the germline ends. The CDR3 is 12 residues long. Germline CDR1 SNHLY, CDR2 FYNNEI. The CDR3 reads CASSDAGLRAFF. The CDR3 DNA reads TGTGCCAGCAGTGATGCAGGGTTAAGGGCTTTCTTT. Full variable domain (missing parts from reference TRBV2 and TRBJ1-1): EPEVTQTPSHQVTQMGQEVILRCVPISNHLYFYWYRQILGQKVEFLVSFYNNEISEKSEIFDDQFSVERPDGSNFTLKIRSTKLEDSAMYFCASSDAGLRAFFGQGTRLTVV.

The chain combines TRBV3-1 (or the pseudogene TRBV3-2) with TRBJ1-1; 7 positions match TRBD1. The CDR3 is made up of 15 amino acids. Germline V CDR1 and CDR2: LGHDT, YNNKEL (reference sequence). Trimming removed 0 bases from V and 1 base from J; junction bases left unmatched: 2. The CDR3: CASSQDYRGNTEAFF. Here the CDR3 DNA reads TGTGCCAGCAGCCAAGATTACAGGGGGAACACTGAAGCTTTCTTT.

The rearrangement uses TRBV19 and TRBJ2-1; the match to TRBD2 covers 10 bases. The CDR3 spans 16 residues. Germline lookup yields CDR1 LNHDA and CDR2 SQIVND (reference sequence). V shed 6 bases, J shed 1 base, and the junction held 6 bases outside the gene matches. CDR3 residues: CASSLASGSSYNEQFF. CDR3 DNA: TGTGCCAGTAGCTTAGCTAGCGGGAGTTCCTACAATGAGCAGTTCTTC.

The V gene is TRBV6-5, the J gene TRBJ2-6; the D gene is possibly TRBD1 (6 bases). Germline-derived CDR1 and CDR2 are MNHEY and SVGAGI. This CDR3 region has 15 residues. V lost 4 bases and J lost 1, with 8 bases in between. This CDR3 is CASSLTGSGANVLTF. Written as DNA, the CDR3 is TGTGCCAGCAGTTTAACAGGGTCTGGGGCCAACGTCCTGACTTTC.

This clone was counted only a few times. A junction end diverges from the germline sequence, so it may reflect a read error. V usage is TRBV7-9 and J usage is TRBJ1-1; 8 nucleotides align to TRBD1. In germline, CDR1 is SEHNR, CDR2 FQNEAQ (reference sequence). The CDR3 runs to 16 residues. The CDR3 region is CASSLAQTGGNTEAFF. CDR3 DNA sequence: TGTGCCAGCAGCCTAGCTCAAACAGGGGGGAACACTGAAGCTTTCTTT.

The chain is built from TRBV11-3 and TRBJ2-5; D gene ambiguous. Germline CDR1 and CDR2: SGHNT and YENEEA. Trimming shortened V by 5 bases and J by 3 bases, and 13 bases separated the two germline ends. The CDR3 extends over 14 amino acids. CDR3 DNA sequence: TGTGCCAGCAGCCCAGGCCATTCCGAAGAGACCCAGTACTTC. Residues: CASSPGHSEETQYF.

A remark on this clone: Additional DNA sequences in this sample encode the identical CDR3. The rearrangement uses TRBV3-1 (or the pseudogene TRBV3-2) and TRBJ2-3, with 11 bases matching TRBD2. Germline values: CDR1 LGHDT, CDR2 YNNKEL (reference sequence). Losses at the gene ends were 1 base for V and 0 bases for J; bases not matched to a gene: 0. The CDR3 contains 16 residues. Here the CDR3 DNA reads TGTGCCAGCAGCCAAGGGACTAGCGGGAGCACAGATACGCAGTATTTT. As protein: CASSQGTSGSTDTQYF.

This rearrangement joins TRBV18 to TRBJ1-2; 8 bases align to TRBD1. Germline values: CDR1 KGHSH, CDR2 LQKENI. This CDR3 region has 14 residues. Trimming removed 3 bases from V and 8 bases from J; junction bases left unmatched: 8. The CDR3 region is CASSPTTGGSGYTF. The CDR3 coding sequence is TGTGCCAGCTCACCTACTACAGGGGGTAGCGGCTACACCTTC.

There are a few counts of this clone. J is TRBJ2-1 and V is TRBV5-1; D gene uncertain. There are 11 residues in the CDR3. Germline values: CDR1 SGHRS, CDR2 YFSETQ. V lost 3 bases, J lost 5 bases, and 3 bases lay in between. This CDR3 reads CASSSDNEQFF. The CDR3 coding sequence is TGCGCCAGCAGCTCTGACAATGAGCAGTTCTTC.

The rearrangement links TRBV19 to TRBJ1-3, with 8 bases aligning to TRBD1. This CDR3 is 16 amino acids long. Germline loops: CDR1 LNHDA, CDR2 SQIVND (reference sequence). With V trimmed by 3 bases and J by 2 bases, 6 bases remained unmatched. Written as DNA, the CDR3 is TGTGCCAGTAGTATTATCCAGGGGGCTGCTGGAAACACCATATATTTT. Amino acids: CASSIIQGAAGNTIYF.

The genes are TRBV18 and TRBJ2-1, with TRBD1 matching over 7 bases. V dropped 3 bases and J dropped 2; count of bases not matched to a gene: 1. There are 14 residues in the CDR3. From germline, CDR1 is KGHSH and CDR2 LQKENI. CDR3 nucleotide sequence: TGTGCCAGCTCACCTCAGGGGGCCTACAATGAGCAGTTCTTC. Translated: CASSPQGAYNEQFF.

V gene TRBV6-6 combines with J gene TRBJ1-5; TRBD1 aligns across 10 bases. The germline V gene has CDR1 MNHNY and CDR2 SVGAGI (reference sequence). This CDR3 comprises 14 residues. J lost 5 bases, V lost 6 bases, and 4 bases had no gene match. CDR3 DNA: TGTGCCAGCAGGGGACAGGGGTTAGATCAGCCCCAGCATTTT. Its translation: CASRGQGLDQPQHF.